Sequencing of this TCR beta chain was carried out in a study of glioma-infiltrating T cells. Whole-study context: Presurgical dexamethasone in glioma patients lasted six or fewer days. Sequencing aimed for about 4- to 10-fold coverage of approximately 990,000 peripheral T cells. Study-level points and caveats: Gliomas, especially low-grade, showed above-expected tissue-blood divergence; non-neoplastic patients showed below.

Germline V CDR1 and CDR2: MNHNY, SVGAGI (reference sequence). J lost 6 bases, V lost 2 bases, and 3 bases had no gene match. CDR3 length equals 13 residues. Ten or more counts support this clonotype. Its target is unknown. TCR alpha and beta CDR3 regions were amplified from RNA using iRepertoire nested multiplex PCR. A single record per CDR3 protein comes from TCRdb applying MiXCR to the multiplex PCR reads. The sample yields about 380,000 distinct CDR3 sequences, more than 35% seen once. The TCR was taken from a human donor with low-grade glioma or glioblastoma, undergoing nonglioma brain surgery, or in good health (not recorded which). Sequenced material: glioma tissue, nonneoplastic brain tissue, or PBMCs (not recorded which). The chain is built from TRBV6-6 and TRBJ2-7; 8 bases fit TRBD1. In DNA, the CDR3 is TGTGCCAGCAGTTACGGACAGGGCGGCGAGCAGTACTTC. Translation gives CASSYGQGGEQYF.